This entry features one TCR beta chain sequence. The data were obtained in a study of CXCR3-negative and CXCR3-positive naive CD8 T cells. Via 5' RACE with UMI labels, TRB cDNA libraries were prepared. TCRdb reprocessed the 5' RACE reads and stores each CDR3 protein as one record, lacking DNA. In all, the sample yields about 120,000 distinct CDR3 sequences. This CDR3 has 13 residues. What was sequenced was naive CXCR3- CD8+ T cells from blood. Subset: CD45RO-CCR7+CD27+CD95- naive CD8+ T cells lacking CXCR3 (TNR3-). The TCR sequence derives from a human donor in good health. Some clones in this sample may be carry-over from other donors' samples. The V call is TRBV12-3 or TRBV12-4, the J call TRBJ2-1. The CDR3 region is CASAGGSYNEQFF.